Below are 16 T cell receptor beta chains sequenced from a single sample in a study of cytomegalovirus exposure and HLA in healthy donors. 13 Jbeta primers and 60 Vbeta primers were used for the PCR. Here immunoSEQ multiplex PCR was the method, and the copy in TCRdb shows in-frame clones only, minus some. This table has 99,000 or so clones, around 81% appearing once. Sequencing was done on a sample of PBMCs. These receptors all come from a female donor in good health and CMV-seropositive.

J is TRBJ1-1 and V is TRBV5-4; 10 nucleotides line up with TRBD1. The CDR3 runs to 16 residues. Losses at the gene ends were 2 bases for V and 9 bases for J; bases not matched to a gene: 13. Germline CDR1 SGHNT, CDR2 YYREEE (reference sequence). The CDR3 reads CASSFGSPGTGDQAFF. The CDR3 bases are TGTGCCAGCAGCTTTGGTTCTCCCGGGACAGGGGATCAAGCTTTCTTT.

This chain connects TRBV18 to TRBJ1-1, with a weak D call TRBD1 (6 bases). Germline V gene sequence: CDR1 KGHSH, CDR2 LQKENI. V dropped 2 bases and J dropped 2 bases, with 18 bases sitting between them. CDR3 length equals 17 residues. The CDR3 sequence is CASSPRGEGMKNTEAFF. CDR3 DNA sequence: TGTGCCAGCTCACCAAGGGGGGAGGGAATGAAAAACACTGAAGCTTTCTTT.

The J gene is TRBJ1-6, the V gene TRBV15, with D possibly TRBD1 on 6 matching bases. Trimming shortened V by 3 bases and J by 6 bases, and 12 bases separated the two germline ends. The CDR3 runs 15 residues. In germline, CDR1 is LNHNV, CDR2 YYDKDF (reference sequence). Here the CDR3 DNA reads TGTGCCACCAGCAGGCACCTAGGGGGTAATTCACCCCTCCACTTT. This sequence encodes CATSRHLGGNSPLHF.

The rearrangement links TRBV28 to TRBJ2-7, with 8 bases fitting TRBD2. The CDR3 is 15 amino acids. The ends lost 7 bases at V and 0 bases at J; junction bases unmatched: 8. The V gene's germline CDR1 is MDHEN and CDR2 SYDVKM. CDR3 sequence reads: CASMSPTSVSYEQYF. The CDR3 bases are TGTGCCAGCATGTCTCCGACTAGCGTCTCCTACGAGCAGTACTTC. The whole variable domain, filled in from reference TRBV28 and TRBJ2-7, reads DVKVTQSSRYLVKRTGEKVFLECVQDMDHENMFWYRQDPGLGLRLIYFSYDVKMKEKGDIPEGYSVSREKKERFSLILESASTNQTSMYLCASMSPTSVSYEQYFGPGTRLTVT.

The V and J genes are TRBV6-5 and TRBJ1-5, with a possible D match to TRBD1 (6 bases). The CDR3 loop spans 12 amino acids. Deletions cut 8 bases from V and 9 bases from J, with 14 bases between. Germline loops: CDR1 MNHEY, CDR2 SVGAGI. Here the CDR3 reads CASAGGLGPQHF. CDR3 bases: TGTGCCAGCGCGGGGGGCCTAGGGCCCCAGCATTTT.

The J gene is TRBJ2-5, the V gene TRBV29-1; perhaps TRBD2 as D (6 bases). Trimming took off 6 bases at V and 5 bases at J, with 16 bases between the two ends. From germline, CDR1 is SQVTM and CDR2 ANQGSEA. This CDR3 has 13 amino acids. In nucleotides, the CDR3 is TGCAGCGTGTATTGGAGGGCGAGGGAGACCCAGTACTTC. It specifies CSVYWRARETQYF.

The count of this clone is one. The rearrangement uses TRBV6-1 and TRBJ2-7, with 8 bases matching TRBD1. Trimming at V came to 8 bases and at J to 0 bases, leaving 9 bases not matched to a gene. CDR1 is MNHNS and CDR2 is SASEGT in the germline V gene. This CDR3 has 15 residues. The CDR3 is CASYRDRSSSYEQYF. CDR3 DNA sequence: TGTGCCAGCTACCGGGACAGGTCGAGCTCCTACGAGCAGTACTTC.

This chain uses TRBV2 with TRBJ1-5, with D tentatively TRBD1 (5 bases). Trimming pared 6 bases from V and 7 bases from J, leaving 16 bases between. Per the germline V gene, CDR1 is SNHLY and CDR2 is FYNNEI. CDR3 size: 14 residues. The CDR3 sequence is CASSRRTEGQPQHF. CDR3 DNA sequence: TGTGCCAGCAGCCGACGGACGGAGGGGCAGCCCCAGCATTTT.

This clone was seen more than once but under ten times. CDR3: CASSLEGQGVGEKLFF. CDR3 coding DNA: TGTGCCAGCAGCTTGGAAGGGCAGGGGGTGGGCGAAAAACTGTTTTTT. The rearrangement links TRBV5-6 to TRBJ1-4, with TRBD1 identical over 7 bases. There are 16 residues in the CDR3. Germline V gives CDR1 SGHDT, CDR2 YYEEEE. Unmatched junction bases numbered 10, after V lost 0 bases and J lost 8 bases.

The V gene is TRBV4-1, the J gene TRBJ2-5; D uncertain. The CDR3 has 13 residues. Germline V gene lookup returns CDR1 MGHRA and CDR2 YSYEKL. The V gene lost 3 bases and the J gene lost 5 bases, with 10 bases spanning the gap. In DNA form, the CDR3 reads TGCGCCAGCAGCCAGTGGTCCCGGGAGACCCAGTACTTC. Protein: CASSQWSRETQYF.

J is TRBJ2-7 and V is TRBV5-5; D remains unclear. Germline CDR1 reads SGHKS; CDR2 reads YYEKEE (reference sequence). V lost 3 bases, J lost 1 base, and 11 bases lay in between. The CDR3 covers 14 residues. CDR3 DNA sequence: TGTGCCAGCAGCTCTGAATATACTTCCTACGAGCAGTACTTC. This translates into CASSSEYTSYEQYF.

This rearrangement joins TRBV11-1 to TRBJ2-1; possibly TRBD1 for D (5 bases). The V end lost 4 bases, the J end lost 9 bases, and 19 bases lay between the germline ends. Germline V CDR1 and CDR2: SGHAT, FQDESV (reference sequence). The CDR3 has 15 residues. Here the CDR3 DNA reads TGTGCCAGCAGCTCCCCAGGGCTGCCGACAATTGAGCAGTTCTTC. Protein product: CASSSPGLPTIEQFF.

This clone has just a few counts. This CDR3 is CAWSVGTDRNQPQHF. The DNA for the CDR3 is TGTGCCTGGAGTGTAGGTACAGACCGAAATCAGCCCCAGCATTTT. This sequence joins TRBV30 and TRBJ1-5, with unresolved D. Germline V gene data show CDR1 as GTSNPN and CDR2 as SVGIG (reference sequence). V was shortened by 0 bases and J by 4 bases, with 13 bases between the two germline ends. The length of the CDR3 is 15 residues.

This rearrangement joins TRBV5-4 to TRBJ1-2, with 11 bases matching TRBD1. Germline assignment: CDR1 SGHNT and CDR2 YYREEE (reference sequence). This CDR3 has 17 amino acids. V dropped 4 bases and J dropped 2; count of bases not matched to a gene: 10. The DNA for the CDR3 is TGTGCCAGCAGCATCGGGACAGGGGGAAATTTGAACTATGGCTACACCTTC. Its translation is CASSIGTGGNLNYGYTF. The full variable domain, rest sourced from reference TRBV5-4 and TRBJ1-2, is ETGVTQSPTHLIKTRGQQVTLRCSSQSGHNTVSWYQQALGQGPQFIFQYYREEENGRGNFPPRFSGLQFPNYSSELNVNALELDDSALYLCASSIGTGGNLNYGYTFGSGTRLTVV.

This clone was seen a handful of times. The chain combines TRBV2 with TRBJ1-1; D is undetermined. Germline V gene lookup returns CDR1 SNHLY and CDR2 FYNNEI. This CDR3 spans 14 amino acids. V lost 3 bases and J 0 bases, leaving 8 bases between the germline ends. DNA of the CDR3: TGTGCCAGCAGTGACGGTCTTATGAACACTGAAGCTTTCTTT. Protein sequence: CASSDGLMNTEAFF.

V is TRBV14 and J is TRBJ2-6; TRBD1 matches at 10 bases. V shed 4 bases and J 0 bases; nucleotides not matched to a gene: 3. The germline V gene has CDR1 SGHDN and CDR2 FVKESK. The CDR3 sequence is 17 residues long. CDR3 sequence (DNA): TGTGCCAGCAGCCGACAGGGGGCTCGCTCTGGGGCCAACGTCCTGACTTTC. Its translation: CASSRQGARSGANVLTF.